This TCR beta chain is from a study of OX40 agonist ivuxolimab in advanced cancers. Study-wide results and caveats: Researchers did not determine the expanded peripheral T cells' antigen specificity.

About this clone: What it binds is unknown.

The trim removed 2 bases at V and 3 bases at J, leaving 7 bases unmatched. The germline V gene has CDR1 MNHEY and CDR2 SVGAGI. The CDR3 runs 16 residues. Sequencing was performed with immunoSEQ multiplex PCR; in TCRdb, only in-frame clones are kept and a portion is missing. Counted here are about 64,000 clones, around 91% occurring once; the ten biggest clones make up 13% to 15%. The chain has TRBV6-5 and TRBJ2-1; TRBD2 matches at 7 bases. Sample: CD4+ or CD8+ T cells sorted from blood, taken in a trial of the OX40 agonist ivuxolimab. The source is an adult with an advanced solid tumor such as melanoma, head and neck, liver or kidney cancer. The CDR3 sequence is CASSYAEAGDYNEQFF. CDR3 in DNA: TGTGCCAGCAGTTACGCAGAGGCGGGAGACTACAATGAGCAGTTCTTC.